A selection of T cell receptor beta chains follows, all from one sample in a study of blood T cell repertoires in COVID-19. Data came from immunoSEQ multiplex PCR; TCRdb stores just in-frame clones and leaves some out. The sample shows around 340,000 clones, 65% to 90% of them seen only once. The material sequenced was PBMCs or T cells enriched from blood (not recorded which). These receptors were collected from a woman aged 40-49 years with acute COVID-19. Each CDR3 is given with its conserved first and last residue.

TRBV7-9	TRBJ2-3	CASSLGGQGSTDTQYF
TRBV19	TRBJ1-5	CASSPGQGLGNQPQHF
TRBV19	TRBJ2-4	CASSIFPPSGGGIQYF
TRBV7-2	TRBJ2-2	CASSLALYRGAGELFF
TRBV9	TRBJ2-5	CASSVSGIGETQYF
TRBV28	TRBJ2-1	CASSPQAWNEQFF
TRBV28	TRBJ1-2	CASTRELRYGYTF
TRBV28	TRBJ2-3	CASSFPGLAVAGAQYF
TRBV4-2	TRBJ2-1	CASSQVVAGGYNEQFF
TRBV24-1	TRBJ1-4	CATSDKDSLNEKLFF
TRBV19	TRBJ2-7	CASSLGLAGEYEQYF
TRBV4-1	TRBJ2-1	CASSHLMRGQGPGEQFF
TRBV5-5	TRBJ2-3	CASSLGQGNTDTQYF
TRBV29-1	TRBJ1-2	CSVTGASYGYTF
TRBV18	TRBJ2-7	CASSEGLAGGSTNYEQYF
TRBV18	TRBJ1-1	CASSPPLNTEAFF
TRBV18	TRBJ2-1	CASSARDSLNEQFF
TRBV7-9	TRBJ2-5	CASSLPRDRDQETQYF
TRBV25-1	TRBJ1-2	CASSEAGWWGYTF
TRBV7-8	TRBJ1-2	CASSPQQGASYGYTF
TRBV9	TRBJ2-1	CASSLIAGPSSYNEQFF
TRBV12-3/TRBV12-4	TRBJ1-3	CASRATPGNTIYF
TRBV7-2	TRBJ2-5	CASSFTGTIQETQYF
TRBV2	TRBJ2-2	CASGTGANTGELFF
TRBV11-2	TRBJ2-1	CASSLGRPSGSFSYNEQFF
TRBV7-2	TRBJ2-3	CASRTGQGAVDTQYF
TRBV28	TRBJ1-3	CASGIRGSGNTIYF
TRBV4-3	TRBJ2-2	CASSQDPAGELFF
TRBV12-3/TRBV12-4	TRBJ2-7	CASSLRQSYEQYF
TRBV24-1	TRBJ2-1	CATSDPSVSSYNEQFF
TRBV29-1	TRBJ2-1	CSVEEFGDVAWGTSVYNEQFF
TRBV3-1/TRBV3-2	TRBJ2-1	CASSLTNEQFF
TRBV4-2	TRBJ2-3	CASSQELPGAQYF
TRBV4-1	TRBJ1-2	CASSQGRDRGYGYTF
TRBV5-1	TRBJ2-1	CASSMAQAERVNEQFF
TRBV4-3	TRBJ2-7	CASSPLAGGVYEQYF
TRBV18	TRBJ1-6	CASSPPKSGVLNSPLHF
TRBV19	TRBJ1-1	CASTRGGVGEDTEAFF
TRBV19	TRBJ1-1	CASSPSGTGALF
TRBV5-1	TRBJ2-7	CASSHGNDEQYF
TRBV18	TRBJ2-1	CASSPRAASGSWAEQFF
TRBV6-8	TRBJ2-5	CASSYPFGGPETQYF
TRBV7-2	TRBJ2-7	CASSLGTGFSYEQYF
TRBV14	TRBJ1-1	CASSRDRGAEAFF
TRBV6-5	TRBJ2-5	CASSTRLVGAQYF
TRBV28	TRBJ1-4	CASTLDRLATNEKLFF
TRBV27	TRBJ2-1	CASSLGGSGTGKFF
TRBV27	TRBJ1-4	CASSPSGTGSEKLFF
TRBV19	TRBJ1-5	CASSPTHRVHGQPQHF
TRBV18	TRBJ2-7	CASSSGTSAYEQYF
TRBV9	TRBJ1-1	CASSVGDRGEAFF
TRBV27	TRBJ2-1	CASSFQYSYNEQFF
TRBV19	TRBJ1-5	CASRWRAGGTWEVSNQPQHF
TRBV19	TRBJ1-1	CASSIYLTGNTEAFF